In this sample, the clone carrying this T cell receptor beta chain turned up a few times. Its antigen is not identified. Other DNA sequences of this sample code for an identical CDR3. This sample is drawn from a study of shared clonotypes between healthy human individuals. Germline V gene data show CDR1 as SGHTA and CDR2 as FQGTGA. J lost 0 bases, V lost 5 bases, and 4 bases had no gene match. This CDR3 has 15 residues. General study findings and limits: Non-shared clonotypes showed lower generation probabilities than clonotypes common to all four donors. Sharing across a few donors was seen in 4.5% to 6.5% of naive CD4 clonotypes.

An assay was performed, and its level was deep. The material for each subset, its genomic DNA, was split evenly across several immunoSEQ plates. Some clones are missing from TCRdb's copy, which holds only in-frame ones; the method was immunoSEQ multiplex PCR. The sample shows 1 million to 1.2 million clones, roughly 77% of them seen only once. The clonotype comes from a man between 18 and 29 years old in good health. Some clones in this sample may be carry-over from other donors' samples. V and J are TRBV7-3 and TRBJ2-3, with TRBD2 matching over 8 bases. Material: memory CD4+ T cells from PBMCs. Specified subset: CD45RA-negative fraction. Here the CDR3 DNA reads TGTGCCAGCAGCCGTGGCGGGGGGAGCACAGATACGCAGTATTTT. Translated: CASSRGGGSTDTQYF. Drawing the rest from reference TRBV7-3 and TRBJ2-3, the complete variable domain is GAGVSQTPSNKVTEKGKYVELRCDPISGHTALYWYRQSLGQGPEFLIYFQGTGAADDSGLPNDRFFAVRPEGSVSTLKIQRTERGDSAVYLCASSRGGGSTDTQYFGPGTRLTVL.